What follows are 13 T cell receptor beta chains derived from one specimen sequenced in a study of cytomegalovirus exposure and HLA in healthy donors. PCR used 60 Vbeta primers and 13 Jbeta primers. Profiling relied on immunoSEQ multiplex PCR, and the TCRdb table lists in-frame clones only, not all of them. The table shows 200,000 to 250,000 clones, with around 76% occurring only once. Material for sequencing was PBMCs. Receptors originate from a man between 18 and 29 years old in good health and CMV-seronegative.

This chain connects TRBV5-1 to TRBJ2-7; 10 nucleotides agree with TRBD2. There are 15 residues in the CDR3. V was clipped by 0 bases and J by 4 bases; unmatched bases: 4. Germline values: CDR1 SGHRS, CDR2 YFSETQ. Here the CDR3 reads CASSLGPSGSYEQYF. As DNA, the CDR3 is TGCGCCAGCAGCTTGGGTCCTAGCGGGAGTTACGAGCAGTACTTC. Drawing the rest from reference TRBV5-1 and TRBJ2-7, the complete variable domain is KAGVTQTPRYLIKTRGQQVTLSCSPISGHRSVSWYQQTPGQGLQFLFEYFSETQRNKGNFPGRFSGRQFSNSRSEMNVSTLELGDSALYLCASSLGPSGSYEQYFGPGTRLTVT.

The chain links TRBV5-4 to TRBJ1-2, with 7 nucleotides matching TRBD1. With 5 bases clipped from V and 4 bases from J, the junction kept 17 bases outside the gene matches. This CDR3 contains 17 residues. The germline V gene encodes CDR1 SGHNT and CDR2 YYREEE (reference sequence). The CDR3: CASRPGGTAPLIYGYTF. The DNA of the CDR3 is TGTGCCAGCAGGCCGGGTGGGACAGCCCCTTTAATCTATGGCTACACCTTC.

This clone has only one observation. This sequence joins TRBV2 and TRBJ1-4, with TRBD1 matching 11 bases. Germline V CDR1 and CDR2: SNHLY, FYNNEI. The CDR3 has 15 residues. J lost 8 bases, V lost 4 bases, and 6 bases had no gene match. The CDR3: CASSGPGTGGEKLFF. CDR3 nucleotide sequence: TGTGCCAGCAGTGGCCCCGGGACAGGGGGAGAAAAACTGTTTTTT. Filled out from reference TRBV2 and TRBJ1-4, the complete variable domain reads EPEVTQTPSHQVTQMGQEVILRCVPISNHLYFYWYRQILGQKVEFLVSFYNNEISEKSEIFDDQFSVERPDGSNFTLKIRSTKLEDSAMYFCASSGPGTGGEKLFFGSGTQLSVL.

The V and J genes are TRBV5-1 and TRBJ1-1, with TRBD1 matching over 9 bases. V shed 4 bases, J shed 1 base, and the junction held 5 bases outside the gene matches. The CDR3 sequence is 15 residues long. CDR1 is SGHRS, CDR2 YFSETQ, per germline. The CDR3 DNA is TGCGCCAGCAGCCCTGGGGACAGGGCGAACACTGAAGCTTTCTTT. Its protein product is CASSPGDRANTEAFF. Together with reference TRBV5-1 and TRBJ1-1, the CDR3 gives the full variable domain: KAGVTQTPRYLIKTRGQQVTLSCSPISGHRSVSWYQQTPGQGLQFLFEYFSETQRNKGNFPGRFSGRQFSNSRSEMNVSTLELGDSALYLCASSPGDRANTEAFFGQGTRLTVV.

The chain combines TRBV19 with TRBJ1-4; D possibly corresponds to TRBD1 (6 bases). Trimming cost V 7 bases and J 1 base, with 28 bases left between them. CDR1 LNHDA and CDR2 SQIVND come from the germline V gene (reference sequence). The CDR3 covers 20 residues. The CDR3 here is CASNTSTGLPSRITNEKLFF. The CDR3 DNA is TGTGCCAGTAACACTTCTACAGGGTTACCCAGTCGGATAACTAATGAAAAACTGTTTTTT.

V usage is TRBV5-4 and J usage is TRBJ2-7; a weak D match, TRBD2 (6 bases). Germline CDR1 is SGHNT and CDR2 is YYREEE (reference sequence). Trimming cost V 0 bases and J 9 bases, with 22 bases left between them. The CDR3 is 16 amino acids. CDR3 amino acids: CASSLDGSGNPGGQYF. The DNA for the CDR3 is TGTGCCAGCAGCTTGGATGGTAGCGGAAATCCTGGGGGGCAGTACTTC.

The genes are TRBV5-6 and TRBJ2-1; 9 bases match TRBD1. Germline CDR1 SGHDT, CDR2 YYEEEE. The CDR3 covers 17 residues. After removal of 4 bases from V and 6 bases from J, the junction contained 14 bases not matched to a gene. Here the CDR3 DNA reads TGTGCCAGCAGCCGACCCTCCGGGACAGGGCCTTCCAATGAGCAGTTCTTC. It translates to CASSRPSGTGPSNEQFF.

CDR3 residues: CASSHGQVGEQYF. The DNA of the CDR3 is TGTGCCAGCAGCCACGGACAGGTCGGCGAGCAGTACTTC. The chain combines TRBV5-4 with TRBJ2-7; 7 nucleotides align to TRBD1. The CDR3 runs to 13 residues. The germline gives CDR1 SGHNT, CDR2 YYREEE (reference sequence). V gave up 4 bases and J gave up 6 bases; unmatched junction bases: 7.

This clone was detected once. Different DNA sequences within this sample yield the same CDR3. The CDR3 reads CASRETSGTYNEQFF. DNA for the CDR3: TGTGCCAGTCGAGAAACTAGCGGGACCTACAATGAGCAGTTCTTC. V gene TRBV19 combines with J gene TRBJ2-1; 10 positions match TRBD2. CDR3 size: 15 residues. V gave up 8 bases and J gave up 2 bases; unmatched junction bases: 6. The germline V gene encodes CDR1 LNHDA and CDR2 SQIVND (reference sequence).

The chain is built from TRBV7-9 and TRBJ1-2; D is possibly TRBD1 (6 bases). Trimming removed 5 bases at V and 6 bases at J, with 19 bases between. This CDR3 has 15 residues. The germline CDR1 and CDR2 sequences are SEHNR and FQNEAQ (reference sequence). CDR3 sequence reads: CASSLTTGASDGYTF. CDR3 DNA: TGTGCCAGCAGCCTTACGACAGGTGCTTCAGATGGCTACACCTTC.

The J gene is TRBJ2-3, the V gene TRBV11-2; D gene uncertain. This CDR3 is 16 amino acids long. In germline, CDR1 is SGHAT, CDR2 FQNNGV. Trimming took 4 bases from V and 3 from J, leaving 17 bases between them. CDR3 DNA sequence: TGTGCCAGCAGCTCCGACTCCGCGTTTAAGACAGATACGCAGTATTTT. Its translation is CASSSDSAFKTDTQYF.

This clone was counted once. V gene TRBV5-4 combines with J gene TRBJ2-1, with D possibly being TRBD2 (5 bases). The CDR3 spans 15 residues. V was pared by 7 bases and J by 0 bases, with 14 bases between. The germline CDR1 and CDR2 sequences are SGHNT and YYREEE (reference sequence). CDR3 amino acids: CASSPAASSYNEQFF. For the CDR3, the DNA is TGTGCCAGCTCGCCAGCGGCGAGCTCCTACAATGAGCAGTTCTTC.

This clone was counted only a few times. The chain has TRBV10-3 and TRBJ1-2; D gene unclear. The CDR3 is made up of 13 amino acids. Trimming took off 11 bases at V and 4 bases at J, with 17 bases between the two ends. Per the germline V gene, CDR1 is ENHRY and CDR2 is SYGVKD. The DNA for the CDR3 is TGTGCCCGTTCCGAGGGCGCGAGCTATGGCTACACCTTC. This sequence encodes CARSEGASYGYTF.